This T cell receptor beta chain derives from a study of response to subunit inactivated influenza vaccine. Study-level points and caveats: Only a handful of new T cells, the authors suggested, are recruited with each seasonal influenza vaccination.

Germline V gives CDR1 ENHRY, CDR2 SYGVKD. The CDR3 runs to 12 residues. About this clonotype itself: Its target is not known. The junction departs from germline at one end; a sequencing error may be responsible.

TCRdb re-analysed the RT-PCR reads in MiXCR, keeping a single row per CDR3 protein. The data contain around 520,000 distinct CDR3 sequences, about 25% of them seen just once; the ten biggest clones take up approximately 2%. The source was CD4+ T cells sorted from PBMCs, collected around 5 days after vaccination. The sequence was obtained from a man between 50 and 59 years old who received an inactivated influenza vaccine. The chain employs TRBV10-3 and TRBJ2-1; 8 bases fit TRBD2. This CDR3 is CASQPGLGTIIF. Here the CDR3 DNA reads TGTGCCTCGCAACCGGGACTAGGGACCATCATATTC.